These T cell receptor beta chains were read from a single sample in a study of T cell changes during pregnancy in multiple sclerosis. Method: immunoSEQ multiplex PCR; TCRdb's copy keeps in-frame clones and lacks some. The sample carries almost 20,000 clones, about 87% recorded once. The material sequenced was CD8+ T cells from peripheral blood mononuclear cells, taken in the third trimester of pregnancy. The receptor source for this set is a female donor in good health, enrolled as a control in a pregnancy study. Both conserved end residues are part of each CDR3.

J: TRBJ2-5; V: TRBV15; CDR3: CATSLSGETQYF
J: TRBJ1-2; V: TRBV6-5; CDR3: CASSTVAYNYGYTF
J: TRBJ2-5; V: TRBV6-5; CDR3: CASSPLPGQDVTQYF
J: TRBJ2-3; V: TRBV28; CDR3: CASSLGQFSTDTQYF
J: TRBJ1-1; V: TRBV7-9; CDR3: CASSERTEMNTEAFF
J: TRBJ2-7; V: TRBV6-5; CDR3: CASSPGTGVYEQYF
J: TRBJ2-1; V: TRBV29-1; CDR3: CSVEGASGGHNEQFF
J: TRBJ1-4; V: TRBV5-5; CDR3: CASSSTDEKLFF
J: TRBJ2-1; V: TRBV6-5; CDR3: CASSVGLSPNEQFF
J: TRBJ2-1; V: TRBV13; CDR3: CASSLAVGSLAGRGEQFF
J: TRBJ1-1; V: TRBV7-9; CDR3: CASSSQVPFFAEAFF
J: TRBJ2-1; V: TRBV13; CDR3: CASNLQGNEQFF
J: TRBJ1-1; V: TRBV14; CDR3: CASSQELPGQGAVWTEAFF
J: TRBJ2-1; V: TRBV5-6; CDR3: CASSLTSGGAAEQFF
J: TRBJ2-7; V: TRBV6-5; CDR3: CASSYGDGAYEQYF
J: TRBJ2-3; V: TRBV4-2; CDR3: CASSQEGQRTDTQYF
J: TRBJ2-7; V: TRBV29-1; CDR3: CSVVSGFSYEQYF
J: TRBJ1-5; V: TRBV18; CDR3: CASSPPSGAGQPQHF
J: TRBJ1-1; V: TRBV29-1; CDR3: CSVVGLLPEAFF
J: TRBJ2-3; V: TRBV7-3; CDR3: CASSLNGRGAGGLNTDTQYF
J: TRBJ2-5; V: TRBV29-1; CDR3: CSVETREAETQYF
J: TRBJ2-1; V: TRBV27; CDR3: CASSFTGLLRNEQFF
J: TRBJ2-3; V: TRBV6-4; CDR3: CASSESSGNTDTQYF
J: TRBJ2-5; V: TRBV7-9; CDR3: CASSFGETQYF
J: TRBJ2-3; V: TRBV27; CDR3: CASSLLAGRHTQYF
J: TRBJ2-5; V: TRBV6-5; CDR3: CASSFFSGPQYF
J: TRBJ1-1; V: TRBV30; CDR3: CAWSPGVQNTEAFF
J: TRBJ1-4; V: TRBV10-3; CDR3: CAISESGGLHEKLFF
J: TRBJ2-5; V: TRBV14; CDR3: CASSQVWGRKTQYF
J: TRBJ1-4; V: TRBV19; CDR3: CASSIIPEVDRLFF
J: TRBJ2-3; V: TRBV27; CDR3: CASNLLGGQTDTQYF
J: TRBJ2-1; V: TRBV29-1; CDR3: CSVMTVEYNEQFF
J: TRBJ2-7; V: TRBV7-9; CDR3: CASSPGRQVSSYEQYF
J: TRBJ2-2; V: TRBV6-4; CDR3: CASSEGASTGELFF
J: TRBJ2-1; V: TRBV7-8; CDR3: CASFRDSLDLNEQFF
J: TRBJ2-1; V: TRBV27; CDR3: CASSTGVTYNEQFF
J: TRBJ2-7; V: TRBV19; CDR3: CASSWAGYEYEQYF
J: TRBJ2-3; V: TRBV10-3; CDR3: CAISESPGADTQYF
J: TRBJ1-3; V: TRBV7-9; CDR3: CASSLWESSGNTIYF
J: TRBJ2-5; V: TRBV11-2; CDR3: CASSLGLLAVAETQYF
J: TRBJ1-2; V: TRBV2; CDR3: CASSEEVDSLSGYTF
J: TRBJ2-7; V: TRBV27; CDR3: CASSLAGTYYEQYF
J: TRBJ2-1; V: TRBV5-6; CDR3: CASSVPGLFNEQFF
J: TRBJ2-3; V: TRBV7-9; CDR3: CASSGRQGAALLTDTQYF
J: TRBJ2-7; V: TRBV27; CDR3: CASSGQGPDYEQYF
J: TRBJ2-7; V: TRBV4-1; CDR3: CASSQVALVIYEQYF
J: TRBJ1-1; V: TRBV27; CDR3: CASRRRGLNTEAFF